One T cell receptor (beta chain) is described in this entry. The CDR3 is made up of 15 amino acids. Trimming removed 2 bases from V and 4 bases from J; junction bases left unmatched: 6. Germline V CDR1 and CDR2: SGHDN, FVKESK. This entry comes from a study of radiation and T cells in renal cell carcinoma. The time point was: baseline pretreatment blood. Treatment specified: 15 Gy SBRT to primary tumor, nephrectomy 4 weeks later. TCRdb's table, derived via immunoSEQ multiplex PCR, lists solely in-frame clones and lacks some. Here the sample spans about 150,000 clones, around 89% being singletons. This receptor was obtained from a woman between 65 and 79 years old with renal cell carcinoma. The chain is built from TRBV14 and TRBJ2-3, with TRBD2 identical over 7 bases. Sequenced material: blood, taken from a patient whose treatment included radiotherapy and nephrectomy. The CDR3 coding sequence is TGTGCCAGCAGCCAAAAGACTAGCTTTGCAGATACGCAGTATTTT. It codes for CASSQKTSFADTQYF.